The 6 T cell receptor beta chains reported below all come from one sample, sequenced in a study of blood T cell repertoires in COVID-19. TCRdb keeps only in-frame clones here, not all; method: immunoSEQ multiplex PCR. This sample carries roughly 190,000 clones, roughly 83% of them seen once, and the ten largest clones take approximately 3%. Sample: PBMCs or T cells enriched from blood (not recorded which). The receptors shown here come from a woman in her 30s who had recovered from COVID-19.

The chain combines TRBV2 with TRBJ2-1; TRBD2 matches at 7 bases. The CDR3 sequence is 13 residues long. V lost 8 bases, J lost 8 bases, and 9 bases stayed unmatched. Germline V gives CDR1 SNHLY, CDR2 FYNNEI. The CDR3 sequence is CASLYLAADEQFF. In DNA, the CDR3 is TGTGCCAGCCTATATCTAGCGGCAGATGAGCAGTTCTTC.

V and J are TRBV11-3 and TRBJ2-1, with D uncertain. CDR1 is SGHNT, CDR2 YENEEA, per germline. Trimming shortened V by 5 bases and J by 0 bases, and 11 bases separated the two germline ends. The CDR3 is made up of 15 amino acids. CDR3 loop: CASSPPGYSYNEQFF. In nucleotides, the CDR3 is TGTGCCAGCAGCCCCCCAGGTTACTCCTACAATGAGCAGTTCTTC.

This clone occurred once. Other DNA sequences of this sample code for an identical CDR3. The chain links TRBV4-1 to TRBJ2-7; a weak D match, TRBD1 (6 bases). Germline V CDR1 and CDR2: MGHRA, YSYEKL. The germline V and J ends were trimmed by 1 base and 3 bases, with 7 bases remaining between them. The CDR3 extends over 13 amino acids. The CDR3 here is CASSQVQGYEQYF. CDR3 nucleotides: TGCGCCAGCAGCCAAGTACAGGGCTACGAGCAGTACTTC.

CDR3 loop: CASVSDRVYEQYF. Written as DNA, the CDR3 is TGTGCCAGCGTGTCAGACAGGGTCTACGAGCAGTACTTC. The chain is built from TRBV5-8 and TRBJ2-7; 7 positions match TRBD1. The CDR3 length is 13 residues. The V segment lost 7 bases and the J segment 3 bases; nucleotides outside the gene matches: 7. The germline CDR1 and CDR2 sequences are SGHTS and YDEGEE.

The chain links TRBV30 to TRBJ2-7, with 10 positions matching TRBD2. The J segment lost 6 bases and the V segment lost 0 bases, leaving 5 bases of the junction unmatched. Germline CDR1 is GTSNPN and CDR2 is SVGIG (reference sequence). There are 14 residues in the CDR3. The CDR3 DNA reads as TGTGCCTGGAGTGTAGCGGGAGGGCCGGTCGAGCAGTACTTC. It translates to CAWSVAGGPVEQYF.

CDR3 in DNA: TGTGCCAGCAGCTTAGTGAGGCCGAACCAGTATTTT. The encoded protein is CASSLVRPNQYF. J is TRBJ2-3 and V is TRBV7-9; D is unclear. CDR3 length: 12 amino acids. V gave up 1 base and J gave up 12 bases, with 11 bases separating them. Germline CDR1 reads SEHNR; CDR2 reads FQNEAQ (reference sequence).